The clone carrying this T cell receptor (beta chain) was seen a few times. Its antigen remains unidentified. CDR3 length: 15 amino acids. V lost 5 bases, J lost 4 bases, and 17 bases lay in between. The V gene's germline CDR1 is MNHNS and CDR2 SASEGT. The data belong to a study of metastatic and nonmetastatic thyroid tumors. Study-level information: Repertoires from malignant and benign thyroid patients were compared across blood and tumor or nodule tissue. Overall study results and limits: According to reports, the diversity of TCR beta was significantly higher in malignant thyroid tumors than in benign nodules, and this held in both blood and tumor samples.

Authors' processing steps: A classifier of distant metastasis in papillary thyroid cancer was built from CDR3 differences (across clinicopathological groups). TCRdb re-called clones from the PCR reads using MiXCR. TCRdb's processing, not the study's, gives the V and J calls here. The sample lists 4,000 to 6,000 clones, 28% occurring once. None of the patients had undergone any treatment ahead of thyroid surgery. The receptor comes from a female donor with papillary thyroid cancer or a benign thyroid nodule (not recorded which). Some clones in this sample may be carry-over from other donors' samples. The chain has TRBV6-1 and TRBJ1-2; a weak D match, TRBD1 (6 bases). Input material: adjacent normal tissue. CDR3 sequence: CASSPTLQGVYGYTF. DNA of the CDR3: TGTGCCAGCAGTCCGACACTACAGGGTGTCTATGGCTACACCTTC.